The present entry profiles one T cell receptor (beta chain) with its context. No cognate antigen has been identified for it. No base qualities exist here, and no much larger clone lies one base off it. The data originate from a study of cytomegalovirus exposure and HLA in healthy donors (dated by TCRdb to 2017 to 2019). Background on the whole study: An earlier analysis of roughly 610 of the donors reported 250 to 350 Gb of sequence data and 95 million to 130 million unique TCR beta sequences obtained from around 170 million T cells. An earlier analysis of several hundred of the donors applied high-throughput TCR beta sequencing to assess whether each TCR beta V gene segment acted as functional or pseudogenic. A separate validation cohort of roughly 120 different subjects was used in addition to the 666-subject first cohort. Five DR-DQ haplotypes were handled as single units for association and clustering, since linkage in the cohort was strong. The study used immunosequencing to profile the T cell repertoires of approximately 630 subjects and linked those repertoires to cytomegalovirus serostatus. Typing coverage varied by locus: roughly 629-640 donors for A, B, C, DRB1 and DQB1; more than 500 for DQA1; nearly 610 for DPA1; around 490 for DPB1. HLA typing included class I and class II loci at four-digit resolution. Every discovery cohort repertoire had been produced on one sequencing platform. In the later analysis, no new phenotypic data were used to find candidate immune exposures; instead, reliance was placed on TCR beta sequences and their occurrence across donors. To predict cytomegalovirus infection status, the study combined high-throughput TCR immunosequencing, statistical association of individual TCRs with disease status, and machine learning. The study aimed to test whether cataloging public T cell receptors could reveal signatures of past pathogen exposure. A later genetic analysis took genome-wide SNP genotypes for about three fifths of the roughly 670 donors and used that subset as a discovery cohort. On average, roughly 250,000 unique TCR beta nucleotide sequences were sequenced per donor among fewer than 500 genotyped donors of the cohort, with about 17% of those sequences being non-productive. Donor age, sex, ethnicity and CMV serostatus were collected together with the repertoire data. To study patterns of TCR occurrence, a later analysis re-analyzed previously published TCR beta repertoires from under 750 donors and added high-resolution HLA genotyping. The genetic ancestry cluster associated with self-reported Caucasian donors included roughly 84% of the roughly 400 genotyped donors. Around 320 gigabases of sequencing data and tens of millions of unique TCR sequences were included in an early release covering about 620 HLA-typed donors. Results the study describes overall, beyond this receptor: Compared with equally common non-associated chains, HLA-associated TCR beta chains in a later analysis were more clonally expanded and had lower generation probabilities. In a later genetic analysis, fewer N-insertions in productive TCRs were reported among donors in an Asian-associated ancestry cluster than the roughly 640-donor mean. Immune exposure information for the cohort was limited to CMV serostatus. The earlier analysis of about 600 of the donors excluded roughly 17 rarely observed V segments, including chromosome 9 orphons, because counts were too low. The authors suggested that the approach could potentially be generalized to other disease states and immunological phenotypes. A cluster of highly shared sequence variants was judged likely to represent a technical artifact of the sequencing pipeline. A total of fewer than 200 TCR beta chains were listed by the study as associated with cytomegalovirus. This cohort had only TCR beta chains sequenced, and the lack of alpha or paired-chain data limited which features could be detected. In a later analysis, most CMV-associated TCR beta chains were found to appear HLA-restricted, with HLA associations seemingly driven largely by CMV exposure. A further reported finding was that TCR beta sequences accurately predicted the HLA-A and HLA-B alleles for most subjects in the first cohort. Most TCR sequences were seen in very few donors, while some public TCRs were found in many individuals. HLA typing was unavailable for some donors at each locus, so association tests used only the typed subset. Linkage disequilibrium might explain the correlated functional status among segregating V segments, but an unknown experimental factor could not be ruled out. According to a later analysis, TCR association rates differed among HLA loci, with DRB1 alleles showing the most associated TCRs and HLA-C alleles showing the fewest. When HLA alleles, especially DR and DQ, strongly co-occurred, TCR associations were difficult to assign to individual alleles. Sequencing depth was assumed to be roughly uniform across donors in the presence/absence analyses, though that assumption may not hold. A later analysis reported that several top co-occurrence clusters appeared linked to parvovirus B19, influenza, CMV and Epstein-Barr virus. Cytomegalovirus status was reported to be diagnosed by the classifier with high specificity and sensitivity in both the original and validation cohorts. Specific HLA alleles were associated with more than 15,000 TCR beta sequences at a false discovery rate of 0.05 in a later analysis. In a later genetic analysis, a missense DCLRE1C variant was associated with V-gene and J-gene trimming of TCR beta chains, and the association was replicated in an independent cohort. In vitro tests confirmed that a few of the cytomegalovirus-associated TCR beta chains recognize cytomegalovirus antigens. Broadly in line with IMGT annotations, most TCR beta V segments showed up in productive rearrangements about 90% or about 30% of the time in an earlier analysis of approximately 600 of the donors.

Libraries were prepared through the immunoSEQ multiplex PCR assay. The multiplex PCR relied on a mix of 60 forward primers for TCR Vbeta segments and 13 reverse primers for TCR Jbeta segments. A multiplex PCR assay on genomic DNA amplified the CDR3 region of rearranged TCR beta genes. The Illumina HiSeq System was used to sequence the amplified TCR beta libraries as 87-base-pair reads. From the authors' description of their analysis: Across the roughly 640 repertoires, a later analysis counted 75 million to 90 million unique TCR beta chains, roughly 11 million of which were shared by at least two donors. Raw reads were error-corrected and collapsed into unique sequences with a nearest-neighbor algorithm that merged closely related sequences to remove PCR and sequencing errors. To assign V, D and J gene segments, CDR3 sequences were aligned to IMGT reference sequences. For a sequence to be retained, at least a six-nucleotide match to both a V gene segment and a J gene segment was required. A rearrangement counted as productive if the CDR3 had no stop codons and remained in frame with V and J, and every other rearrangement counted as non-productive. Following IMGT convention, CDR3 was defined as the stretch from the second conserved V-encoded cysteine to the conserved J-encoded phenylalanine. The earlier analysis of approximately 500 of the donors excluded sequences that lacked an unambiguous match to a single V gene segment. An earlier analysis of fewer than 650 of the donors classified V segments as functional when productive rearrangements were above 56.7% and as segregating when the standard deviation between donors was above 5%. To diagnose cytomegalovirus status from the catalog of TCR beta chain sequences, a statistical classification framework was built. A later analysis assigned V and J genes by comparing TCR nucleotide sequences with IMGT/GENE-DB human TR gene sequences. A later analysis assigned CDR3 sequences and most-parsimonious VDJ recombination scenarios with the TCRdist pipeline. In a later analysis, each TCR beta chain was defined by its CDR3 amino acid sequence together with its V-gene family, and reads without a unique V-gene family were excluded. As a way to deal with suspected cross-contamination and a sequencing artifact, a later analysis dropped nearly 600 nucleotide sequences that were highly shared and had low generation probability. For each public chain, a later analysis derived a clonal expansion index from normalized ranks of inferred template counts within each repertoire. Generation probabilities in a later analysis came from a VDJ recombination model fitted to out-of-frame rearrangements, and those results were checked against IGoR. In a later analysis, hypergeometric tests were used to score TCR-TCR, TCR-HLA and TCR-CMV co-occurrence, with a repertoire-size bias correction applied to TCR pairs. In a later analysis, false discovery rates were estimated by permuting HLA or CMV assignments 20 times. In a later analysis, co-occurring TCRs were grouped using DBSCAN, with TCRdist sequence similarity added in when clustering inside HLA-allele-positive subsets. For co-occurrence clustering, repertoires with fewer than 30,000 or more than 120,000 public chains were excluded, along with 4 to 6 repertoires with anomalous nucleotide sharing. Held by TCRdb, this immuneACCESS table contains in-frame sequences only and omits some clones. Under half of the omission traces to an unresolved V gene where checked; the cause of the rest is unknown. The D gene and trimming were derived from the DNA, and the V and J assignments and clone size from that table. The sample contains 130,000 or so clones, 82% of them found a single time. Roughly 3.2% of the sample belongs to the ten largest clones.

The cohort comprised around 700 healthy bone marrow donors. Cohort members were all nominally healthy when sampled, although unrecorded immune exposures were likely present. The donor was CMV seropositive and belonged to the group of 250 to 300 seropositive cohort members. Every donor gave a peripheral blood sample, and the peripheral blood mononuclear cells from that sample were used for TCR beta sequencing. Genomic DNA extraction from the blood cell samples was performed with the Qiagen DNeasy Blood Extraction Kit. This clonotype was sampled from a man younger than 35 in good health and CMV-seropositive. Sequencing was done on a sample of PBMCs.

The CDR3 is CASSLDFMGGALNYGYTF. The DNA reads as follows: TGCGCCAGCAGCTTGGACTTCATGGGAGGGGCCCTTAACTATGGCTACACCTTC. Recombination connected TRBV5-1 to TRBJ1-2; a weak D assignment points to TRBD1 (5 bases agree). Cut back by 0 bases and 1 base, the V and J ends lie 19 bases apart. Spanning cysteine to phenylalanine, the CDR3 consists of 18 amino acids. CDR3 DNA only is kept here, 54 bases in frame from base 1. The germline V gene yields SGHRS for CDR1 and YFSETQ for CDR2.